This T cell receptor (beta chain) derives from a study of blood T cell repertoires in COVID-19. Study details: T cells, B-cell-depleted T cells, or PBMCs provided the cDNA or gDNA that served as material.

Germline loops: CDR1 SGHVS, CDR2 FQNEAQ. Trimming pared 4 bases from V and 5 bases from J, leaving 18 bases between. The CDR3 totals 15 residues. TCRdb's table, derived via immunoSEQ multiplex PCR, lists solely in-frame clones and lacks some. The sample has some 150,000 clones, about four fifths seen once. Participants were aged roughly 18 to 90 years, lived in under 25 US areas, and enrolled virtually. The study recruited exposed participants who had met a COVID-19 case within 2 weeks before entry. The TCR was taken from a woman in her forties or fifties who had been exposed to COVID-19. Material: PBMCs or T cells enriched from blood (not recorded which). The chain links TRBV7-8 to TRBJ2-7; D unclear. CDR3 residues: CASSSLSPTIDEQYF. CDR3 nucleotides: TGTGCCAGCAGCTCCCTTTCTCCTACGATTGACGAGCAGTACTTC.